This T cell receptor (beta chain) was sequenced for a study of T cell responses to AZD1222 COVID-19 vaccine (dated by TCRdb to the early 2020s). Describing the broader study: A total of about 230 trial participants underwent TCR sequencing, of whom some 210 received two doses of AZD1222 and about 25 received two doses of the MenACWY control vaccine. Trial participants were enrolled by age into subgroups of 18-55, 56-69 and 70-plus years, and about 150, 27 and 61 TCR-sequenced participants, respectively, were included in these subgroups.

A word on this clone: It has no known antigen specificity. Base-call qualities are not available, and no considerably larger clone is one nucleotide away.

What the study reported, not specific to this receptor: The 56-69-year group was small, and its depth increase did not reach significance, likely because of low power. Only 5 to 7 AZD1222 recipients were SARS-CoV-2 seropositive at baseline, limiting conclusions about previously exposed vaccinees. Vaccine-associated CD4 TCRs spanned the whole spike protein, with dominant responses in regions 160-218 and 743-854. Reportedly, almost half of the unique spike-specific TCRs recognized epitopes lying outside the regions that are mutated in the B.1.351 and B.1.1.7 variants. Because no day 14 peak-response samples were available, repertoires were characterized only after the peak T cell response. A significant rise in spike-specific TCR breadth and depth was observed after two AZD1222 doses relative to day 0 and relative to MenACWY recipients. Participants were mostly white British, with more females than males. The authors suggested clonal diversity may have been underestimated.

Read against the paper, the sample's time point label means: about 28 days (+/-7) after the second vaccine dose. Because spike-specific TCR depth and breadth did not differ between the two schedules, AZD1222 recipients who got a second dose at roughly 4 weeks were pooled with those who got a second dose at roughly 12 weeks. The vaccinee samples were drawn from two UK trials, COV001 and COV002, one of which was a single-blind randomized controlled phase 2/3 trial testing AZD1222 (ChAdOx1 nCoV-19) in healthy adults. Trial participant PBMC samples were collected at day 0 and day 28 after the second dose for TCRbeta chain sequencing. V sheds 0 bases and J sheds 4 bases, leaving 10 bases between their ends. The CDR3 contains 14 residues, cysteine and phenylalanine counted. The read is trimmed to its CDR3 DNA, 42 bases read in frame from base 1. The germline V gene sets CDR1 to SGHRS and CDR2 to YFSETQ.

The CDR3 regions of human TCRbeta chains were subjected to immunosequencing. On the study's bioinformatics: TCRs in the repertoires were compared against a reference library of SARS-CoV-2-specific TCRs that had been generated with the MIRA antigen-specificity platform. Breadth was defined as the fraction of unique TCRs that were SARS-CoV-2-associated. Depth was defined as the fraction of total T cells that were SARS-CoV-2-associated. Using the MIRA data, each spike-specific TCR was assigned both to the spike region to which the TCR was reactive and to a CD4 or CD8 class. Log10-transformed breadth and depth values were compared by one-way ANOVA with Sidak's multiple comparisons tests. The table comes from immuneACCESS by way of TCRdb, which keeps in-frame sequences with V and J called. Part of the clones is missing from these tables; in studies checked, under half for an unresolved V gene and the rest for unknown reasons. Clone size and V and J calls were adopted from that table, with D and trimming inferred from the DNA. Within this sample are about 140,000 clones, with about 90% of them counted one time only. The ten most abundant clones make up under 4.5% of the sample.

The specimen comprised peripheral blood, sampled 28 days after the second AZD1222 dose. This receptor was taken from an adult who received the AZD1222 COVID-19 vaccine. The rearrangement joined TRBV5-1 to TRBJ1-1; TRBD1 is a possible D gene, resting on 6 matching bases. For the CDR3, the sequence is CASSLGTEGTEAFF. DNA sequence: TGCGCCAGCAGCTTGGGGACAGAGGGCACTGAAGCTTTCTTT.